This T cell receptor (beta chain) originates from a study of shared clonotypes between healthy human individuals. V gave up 2 bases and J gave up 8 bases, with 12 bases separating them. The V gene's germline CDR1 is MNHEY and CDR2 SVGAGI. CDR3 length: 13 amino acids. CD45RO negativity and positive selection for CCR7 defined naive CD8 cells, a population that excluded terminally differentiated effector memory CD45RA+ cells. Original processing notes: Filtering of immunoSEQ junctional sequences could not match full-length read filtering. Data came from immunoSEQ multiplex PCR; TCRdb stores just in-frame clones and leaves some out. V and J calls plus clone size are reproduced from that table; the DNA served to infer D and trimming. Of around 700,000 clones in the sample, about 91% were seen once.

The genes are TRBV6-5 and TRBJ1-1, with a tentative D call TRBD1 (5 bases). This TCR was recovered from a man aged 30 to 45 in good health. Material: naive CD8+ T cells sorted from blood. The CDR3 loop reads CASSYATEAEAFF. Here the CDR3 DNA reads TGTGCCAGCAGTTACGCGACAGAGGCCGAAGCTTTCTTT.